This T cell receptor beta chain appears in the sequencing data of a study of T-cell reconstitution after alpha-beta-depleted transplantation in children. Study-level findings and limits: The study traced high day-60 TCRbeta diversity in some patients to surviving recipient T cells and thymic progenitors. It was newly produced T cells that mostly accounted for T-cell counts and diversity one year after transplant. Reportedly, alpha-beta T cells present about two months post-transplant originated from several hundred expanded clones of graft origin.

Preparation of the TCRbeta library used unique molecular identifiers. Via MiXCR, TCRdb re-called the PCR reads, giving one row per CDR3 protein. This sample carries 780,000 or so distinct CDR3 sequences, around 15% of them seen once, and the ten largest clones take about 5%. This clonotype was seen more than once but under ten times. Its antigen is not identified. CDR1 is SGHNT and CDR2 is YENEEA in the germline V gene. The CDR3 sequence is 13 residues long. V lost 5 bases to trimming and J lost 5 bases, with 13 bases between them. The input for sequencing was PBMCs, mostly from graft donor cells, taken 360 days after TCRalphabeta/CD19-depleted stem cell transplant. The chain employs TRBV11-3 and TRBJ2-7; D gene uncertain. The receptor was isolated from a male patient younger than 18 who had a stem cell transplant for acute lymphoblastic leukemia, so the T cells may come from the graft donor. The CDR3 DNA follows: TGTGCCAGCAGCCACTCCCTTGAGGACGAGCAGTACTTC. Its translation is CASSHSLEDEQYF.